The 26 T cell receptor beta chains in this list originate from one sample, sequenced in a study of CD8+CD57+ T cells in acquired aplastic anemia. Genomic DNA, serving as template, underwent TCR beta VDJ and CDR3 profiling. Via MiXCR, TCRdb re-called the reads, giving one row per CDR3 protein. The table has about 170,000 distinct CDR3 sequences, 50% to 75% seen once. Material for sequencing was sorted CD4+, CD8+, or CD8+CD57+ T cells (not recorded which) from PBMCs. The receptors here all came from a human donor in good health.

The genes are TRBV10-3 and TRBJ2-1, with D possibly matching TRBD1 (6 bases). The CDR3 has 13 residues. Germline V gene lookup returns CDR1 ENHRY and CDR2 SYGVKD. V lost 7 bases, J lost 7 bases, and 14 bases lay in between. The CDR3 loop reads CAITQGQSNEQFF. Written as DNA, the CDR3 is TGTGCCATCACACAGGGACAATCGAATGAGCAGTTCTTC.

The chain joins TRBV20-1 to TRBJ2-7; TRBD1 agrees at 11 bases. V shed 2 bases, J shed 1 base, and the junction held 4 bases outside the gene matches. Germline V CDR1 and CDR2: DFQATT, SNEGSKA (reference sequence). This CDR3 has 15 amino acids. The CDR3, as DNA: TGCAGTGCTAGACCCGGACAGGGGGCATCCTACGAGCAGTACTTC. As protein: CSARPGQGASYEQYF.

This clonotype was seen just once. The V call is TRBV15, the J call TRBJ2-3; 8 bases match TRBD1. Per the germline V gene, CDR1 is LNHNV and CDR2 is YYDKDF (reference sequence). V trimming: 1 base; J trimming: 1 base; junction bases outside the gene matches: 4. This CDR3 comprises 16 residues. The CDR3 is CATSRGSDRGTDTQYF. CDR3 nucleotide sequence: TGTGCCACCAGCAGAGGTTCGGACAGGGGCACAGATACGCAGTATTTT.

This clonotype has at least ten counts. The chain combines TRBV12-3 or TRBV12-4 with TRBJ2-2, with D perhaps assigned TRBD1 or TRBD2 (6 bases each). Trimming removed 6 bases at V and 5 bases at J, with 13 bases between. The CDR3 has 14 residues. The CDR3 spells CASSPEGGTGELFF. Written as DNA, the CDR3 is TGTGCCAGCAGCCCAGAGGGGGGAACCGGGGAGCTGTTTTTT.

This clonotype was observed at least ten times. The chain links TRBV12-3 or TRBV12-4 to TRBJ2-1; TRBD2 matches at 14 bases. The junction had 5 bases not matched to a gene; V was cut back by 1 base and J by 3 bases. The CDR3 has 18 residues. DNA for the CDR3: TGTGCCAGCAGTTTAGTTGGACTAGCGGGAGGACGCTACAATGAGCAGTTCTTC. Translated, it gives CASSLVGLAGGRYNEQFF.

Turning to this clonotype: A single base separates this from a much larger clone, so it may be a read error. The chain couples TRBV6-5 to TRBJ2-1; 7 positions agree with TRBD2. Germline V gives CDR1 MNHEY, CDR2 SVGAGI. The CDR3 is made up of 12 amino acids. As DNA, the CDR3 is TGTGCCTGCAGGACTAGTTACAATGAGCAGTTCTTC. Protein sequence: CACRTSYNEQFF.

The rearrangement uses TRBV7-2 and TRBJ2-3, with 9 bases identical to TRBD2. The junction had 9 bases not matched to a gene; V was cut back by 4 bases and J by 4 bases. The CDR3 has 16 amino acids. The germline V gene encodes CDR1 SGHTA and CDR2 FQGNSA. The CDR3 protein is CASSSGAGGWADTQYF. CDR3 in DNA: TGTGCCAGCAGCTCCGGAGCGGGGGGTTGGGCAGATACGCAGTATTTT.

This sequence joins TRBV5-1 and TRBJ1-3; D is unresolved. Looked up from germline, CDR1 is SGHRS and CDR2 is YFSETQ. The CDR3 extends over 13 amino acids. V gave up 2 bases and J gave up 4 bases, with 7 bases separating them. DNA of the CDR3: TGCGCCAGCAGCTTAGCGGCCGGAAACACCATATATTTT. It encodes CASSLAAGNTIYF.

The rearrangement uses TRBV7-6 and TRBJ2-7; possible D gene TRBD1, 5 bases. Per the germline V gene, CDR1 is SGHVS and CDR2 is FNYEAQ. The ends were cut back, 7 bases at V and 2 bases at J, with 15 bases in the middle. This CDR3 contains 14 residues. DNA of the CDR3: TGTGCCAGCACCCCCACGAAGGGGACCTACGAGCAGTACTTC. This gives the protein CASTPTKGTYEQYF.

Many counts were recorded for this clonotype. The chain has TRBV7-9 and TRBJ2-3, with unresolved D. From germline, CDR1 is SEHNR and CDR2 FQNEAQ (reference sequence). The CDR3 extends over 14 amino acids. V shed 3 bases and J shed 2 bases, with 9 bases lying between them. The CDR3 sequence is CASSFGSSTDTQYF. The CDR3 DNA sequence: TGTGCCAGCAGCTTTGGAAGCTCCACAGATACGCAGTATTTT.

The V gene is TRBV7-9, the J gene TRBJ2-3; D ambiguous. This CDR3 comprises 16 residues. Trimming took off 2 bases at V and 4 bases at J, with 16 bases between the two ends. Germline CDR1 reads SEHNR; CDR2 reads FQNEAQ (reference sequence). The CDR3 nucleotides read TGTGCCAGCAGCTTAAGGACCGGGTGGGCCGCAGATACGCAGTATTTT. Protein product: CASSLRTGWAADTQYF.

The J gene is TRBJ2-3, the V gene TRBV7-9; weak D call: TRBD2 (6 bases). V was clipped by 5 bases and J by 2 bases, with 11 bases between them. CDR3 length: 14 residues. The germline gives CDR1 SEHNR, CDR2 FQNEAQ (reference sequence). The CDR3 DNA sequence: TGTGCCAGCAGCCTCCGGGACTTCACAGATACGCAGTATTTT. Its protein is CASSLRDFTDTQYF. The entire variable domain, with the rest obtained from reference TRBV7-9 and TRBJ2-3, is as follows: DTGVSQNPRHKITKRGQNVTFRCDPISEHNRLYWYRQTLGQGPEFLTYFQNEAQLEKSRLLSDRFSAERPKGSFSTLEIQRTEQGDSAMYLCASSLRDFTDTQYFGPGTRLTVL.

This clonotype was seen once. The V gene is TRBV7-9, the J gene TRBJ2-7, with TRBD2 as a possible D gene (5 bases). Trimming stripped 5 bases from V and 2 bases from J, with 16 bases between. Germline CDR1 reads SEHNR; CDR2 reads FQNEAQ (reference sequence). The CDR3 runs to 15 residues. The CDR3 sequence is CASSTPGKQAYEQYF. The CDR3 DNA reads TGTGCCAGCAGCACCCCGGGGAAACAAGCCTACGAGCAGTACTTC.

This clonotype was counted between two and nine times. CDR3 loop: CATSSRTVSDSPLHF. The CDR3 coding sequence is TGTGCCACCAGCAGCAGGACAGTCTCAGATTCACCCCTCCACTTT. This chain links TRBV15 with TRBJ1-6, with a tentative D call TRBD1 (6 bases). The V gene lost 3 bases and the J gene lost 8 bases, with 14 bases spanning the gap. The CDR3 is 15 residues long. Germline CDR1 and CDR2: LNHNV and YYDKDF (reference sequence).

Of note for this clonotype: A much larger clone is a single base away; this may be a read error. The chain carries TRBV4-3 and TRBJ1-5; TRBD1 might be the D (5 bases). Germline CDR1 and CDR2: LGHNA and YSLEER. The CDR3 length is 15 residues. The CDR3, as DNA: TGCGCCGGCAGCCAAGATGGGGGGGAAGGTCAGCCCCAGCATTTT. Translated, it gives CAGSQDGGEGQPQHF.

A few counts support this clonotype. The genes are TRBV5-1 and TRBJ2-5; 7 positions match TRBD1. The trim removed 6 bases at V and 3 bases at J, leaving 8 bases unmatched. This CDR3 contains 14 residues. The germline CDR1 and CDR2 sequences are SGHRS and YFSETQ. This CDR3 is CASMIGTEKETQYF. CDR3 sequence (DNA): TGCGCCAGCATGATTGGGACAGAAAAAGAGACCCAGTACTTC.

This chain links TRBV20-1 with TRBJ2-7; TRBD1 matches at 9 bases. V gave up 6 bases and J gave up 2 bases; unmatched junction bases: 8. Germline loops: CDR1 DFQATT, CDR2 SNEGSKA (reference sequence). The CDR3 is 14 residues long. The CDR3 spells CSARGTGNTYEQYF. CDR3 sequence (DNA): TGCAGTGCCAGGGGGACAGGGAATACCTACGAGCAGTACTTC.

The table lists this clonotype with a count of one. This chain uses TRBV7-2 with TRBJ2-3, with TRBD2 identical over 7 bases. The V gene end was trimmed by 6 bases and the J gene end by 6 bases; junction bases not matched to a gene: 15. The CDR3 is 16 amino acids. Germline V gives CDR1 SGHTA, CDR2 FQGNSA. The CDR3 region is CASSPRRASGGDTQYF. CDR3 sequence (DNA): TGTGCCAGCAGTCCCCGCCGGGCTAGCGGCGGGGATACGCAGTATTTT.

The rearrangement uses TRBV20-1 and TRBJ2-7; the D call may be TRBD1 or TRBD2 (5 bases each). From germline, CDR1 is DFQATT and CDR2 SNEGSKA (reference sequence). Trimming took off 5 bases at V and 7 bases at J, with 15 bases between the two ends. The CDR3 runs 12 residues. In DNA, the CDR3 is TGCAGTGCTCACCCCGGGGCTTGGGAGCAGTACTTC. Translating it yields CSAHPGAWEQYF.

About this clonotype itself: Here the CDR3 omits its conserved ending phenylalanine or tryptophan, so a read error is the likely source. The rearrangement links TRBV6-1 to TRBJ2-7; 9 nucleotides agree with TRBD1. Germline-derived CDR1 and CDR2 are MNHNS and SASEGT. This CDR3 contains 17 residues. The J segment lost 1 base and the V segment lost 3 bases, leaving 10 bases of the junction unmatched. CDR3 sequence: CASSEGRTGVWSYEQYL. The CDR3, as DNA: TGTGCCAGCAGTGAGGGAAGGACAGGGGTCTGGTCCTACGAGCAGTACCTC.

V and J are TRBV20-1 and TRBJ2-2; 7 positions match TRBD1. V lost 1 base and J lost 5; bases outside the gene matches: 4. This CDR3 comprises 14 residues. The V gene's germline CDR1 is DFQATT and CDR2 SNEGSKA (reference sequence). CDR3 in DNA: TGCAGTGCTAGAGGACAGGGAAAGACCGGGGAGCTGTTTTTT. Protein product: CSARGQGKTGELFF.

This chain's CDR3 is CASSLDAGQYQPQHF. The CDR3 nucleotides are TGCGCCAGCAGCTTAGACGCGGGACAGTATCAGCCCCAGCATTTT. The V gene is TRBV5-1, the J gene TRBJ1-5; 7 nucleotides agree with TRBD1. The CDR3 has 15 residues. Trimming took 2 bases from V and 5 from J; bases not matched to a gene: 7. Germline V gene lookup returns CDR1 SGHRS and CDR2 YFSETQ.

This chain joins TRBV7-6 and TRBJ2-1; no clear D gene. Germline CDR1 SGHVS, CDR2 FNYEAQ. The V gene lost 6 bases and the J gene lost 5 bases, with 8 bases spanning the gap. This CDR3 region has 12 residues. This chain's CDR3 is CASSRPNNEQFF. The CDR3 coding sequence is TGTGCCAGCAGTCGGCCGAACAATGAGCAGTTCTTC.

The chain employs TRBV7-9 and TRBJ1-4; perhaps TRBD1 as D (5 bases). Trimming shortened V by 5 bases and J by 3 bases, and 16 bases separated the two germline ends. The CDR3 totals 16 residues. CDR1 is SEHNR and CDR2 is FQNEAQ in the germline V gene (reference sequence). Here the CDR3 DNA reads TGTGCCAGCAGCCCCCCCGGCTCAGGGTCTAATGAAAAACTGTTTTTT. Amino acids: CASSPPGSGSNEKLFF.

CDR3 amino acids: CATSGLANYEQYF. In nucleotides, the CDR3 is TGTGCCACCTCGGGACTAGCGAATTACGAGCAGTACTTC. This chain uses TRBV7-9 with TRBJ2-7, with 10 bases identical to TRBD2. Germline lookup yields CDR1 SEHNR and CDR2 FQNEAQ (reference sequence). The CDR3 extends over 13 amino acids. V dropped 10 bases and J dropped 4; count of bases not matched to a gene: 7. The whole variable domain, filled in from reference TRBV7-9 and TRBJ2-7, reads DTGVSQNPRHKITKRGQNVTFRCDPISEHNRLYWYRQTLGQGPEFLTYFQNEAQLEKSRLLSDRFSAERPKGSFSTLEIQRTEQGDSAMYLCATSGLANYEQYFGPGTRLTVT.

This rearrangement joins TRBV19 to TRBJ2-3, with TRBD2 identical over 9 bases. The germline CDR1 and CDR2 sequences are LNHDA and SQIVND (reference sequence). This CDR3 spans 17 amino acids. The V gene end was trimmed by 9 bases and the J gene end by 3 bases; junction bases not matched to a gene: 16. CDR3 DNA: TGTGCCAGCAATTTCGGTCTAGCGGGACCGGGTACAGATACGCAGTATTTT. Translated, it gives CASNFGLAGPGTDTQYF.